Included here is one TCR beta chain sequence, with context. Its target antigen remains unknown. The sample holds no much larger clone one base away, and base qualities are not on file. Compared with germline, V lacks 2 bases and J lacks 3 bases; bases without a gene match: 0. The CDR3 measures 16 amino acids from cysteine to phenylalanine. Only CDR3 DNA remains: 48 bases, in frame from the first base. CDR1 and CDR2 are drawn from the germline V gene: MNHEY, SVGAGI. Synthetic TCR analog templates were spiked into each PCR to estimate absolute template abundance from read counts. Using the immunoSEQ assay, TCRbeta CDR3 regions were amplified from genomic DNA with bias-controlled V and J gene primers. Sequencing of rearranged TCRbeta segments was done at approximately 20X coverage. The source study handled its data this way. Sequencing errors were corrected by clustering, and CDR3s were annotated against IMGT so that V, D and J genes could be assigned. Downstream analyses used only productive TCRbeta rearrangements, leaving out any out-of-frame or stop-codon sequences. Clonality was computed as one minus Shannon entropy normalized by the log of the number of unique productive sequences. Fisher's exact test with Benjamini-Hochberg correction, using a cutoff of adjusted p below 0.01, was how clones that differed between time points or between blood and tumor were identified. What TCRdb holds here is the immuneACCESS table cut down to in-frame rearrangements. Part of the clones is not present; checked against another copy, under half of the missing clones reflect an unresolved V gene, and the others are unexplained. V and J calls and clone size follow that table, whereas D and trimming were derived from the DNA. Counted in this sample were under 150,000 clones; roughly 89% of them appeared once. About 1.5% of the sample belongs to the ten largest clones.

This entry comes from a study of PD-L1 blockade in urothelial cancer (dated by TCRdb to about 2017). In terms of the full investigation: Every patient began therapy in about 2014 and was given atezolizumab 1,200 mg intravenously every 3 weeks. The study was an exploratory multi-omic analysis of somatic, immune and clinical correlates of response to PD-L1 blockade with atezolizumab in urothelial cancer. Pretreatment tumor samples and matched peripheral blood, collected serially before and after atezolizumab treatment, underwent TCR sequencing. Durable clinical benefit was defined as a progression-free survival longer than 6 months, and TCR features were additionally tested against progression-free survival and overall survival. Blood samples gave median yields of approximately 130,000 T cells and tens of thousands of unique TCRs, along with a median clonality of around 0.08. About 85% of the 29 patients were identified as males with urothelial cancer of bladder origin, and a prior smoking history was reported by 18 of 29 patients. An ECOG performance status of 0 or 1 was recorded for the patients, and 0 to 3 prior chemotherapy regimens had been received by the patients. Nine patients reached durable clinical benefit, while about 20 patients did not. Blood samples were analyzed 3 weeks after the start of treatment (second dose) and 6 weeks after the start of treatment. In the same patients, pretreatment tumors underwent whole exome sequencing and RNA sequencing in addition to TCR sequencing. Pretreatment blood TCR-seq was available for about 27 patients, at least one posttreatment blood collection was obtained for roughly 25 patients, and tumor TCR-seq was available for roughly 25 patients. What the research found in general, with its limitations: Improved progression-free and overall survival was associated with having pretreatment peripheral blood TCR clonality below the median. Small sample size (n ≈ 30) and many exploratory analyses mean the results are intended to be hypothesis-generating. Patients with durable benefit showed greater expansion of tumor-associated TCR clones in peripheral blood 3 weeks after starting treatment (n ≈ 22, p = 0.022).

Taken with the paper, the label for time point translates to: peripheral blood 6 weeks after treatment start. A cohort of 25 to 30 patients with locally advanced or metastatic urothelial carcinoma, treated at Memorial Sloan Kettering on a trial protocol, was included. Peripheral blood mononuclear cells were collected pretreatment and during treatment, with between 1 and 8 total time points obtained per patient. The Qiagen DNeasy Blood extraction kit was used to purify genomic DNA from total PBMCs and tumor samples. PBMCs were collected pretreatment and during treatment and were isolated and stored as previously described.

The source is a man aged 60 to 69 with urothelial cancer. The sequenced sample was PBMCs, obtained around atezolizumab (anti-PD-L1) treatment. The rearrangement combines TRBV6-5 with TRBJ2-3; TRBD2 agrees with 15 junctional bases. The sequenced DNA is TGTGCCAGCAGTTACGGGACTAGCGGGGGGACAGATACGCAGTATTTT. It codes for CASSYGTSGGTDTQYF.